This passage covers 31 T cell receptor beta chains from one sample sequenced in a study of molecular identifiers for immune sequencing clone quantification. TCRdb re-called the PCR reads with MiXCR, one entry per CDR3 protein. The table records about half a million distinct CDR3 sequences, under 30% of them present only once. Sample: naive CD8+ T cells from blood, with Jurkat cell RNA spiked in. The subset is: FACS-sorted CD8+CD4-CCR7+CD45RA+ naive T cells. These receptors came from a human donor in good health. Some libraries in this study had Jurkat cell RNA spiked in.

This clonotype was seen only a few times. The rearrangement uses TRBV6-5 and TRBJ1-6, with 7 positions matching TRBD1. The CDR3 has 13 residues. Germline lookup yields CDR1 MNHEY and CDR2 SVGAGI. V shed 6 bases, J shed 6 bases, and the junction held 2 bases outside the gene matches. As DNA, the CDR3 is TGTGCCAGCAGAGACAGGGTTAATTCACCCCTCCACTTT. Protein sequence: CASRDRVNSPLHF.

This clonotype was seen ten or more times. The chain carries TRBV29-1 and TRBJ1-1; TRBD1 matches at 8 bases. Germline V gene data show CDR1 as SQVTM and CDR2 as ANQGSEA. Trimming removed 6 bases from V and 1 base from J; junction bases left unmatched: 7. The CDR3 has 14 residues. CDR3: CSVEDRVRNTEAFF. DNA for the CDR3: TGCAGCGTCGAGGACAGGGTAAGGAACACTGAAGCTTTCTTT.

For this clonotype: At one end, the junction sequence differs from germline, possibly due to a read error. The chain employs TRBV6-2 or TRBV6-3 and TRBJ2-1; tentative D call: TRBD1 (5 bases). The CDR3 extends over 15 amino acids. Germline CDR1 MNHEY, CDR2 SVGEGT. CDR3 loop: CASSHLDSSHNEQFF. CDR3 bases: TGTGCCAGCAGTCACCTAGACAGCTCCCACAATGAGCAGTTCTTC.

In its sample, this clonotype was seen many times. V and J are TRBV27 and TRBJ2-7; TRBD2 might be the D (6 bases). The germline CDR1 and CDR2 sequences are MNHEY and SMNVEV (reference sequence). V lost 5 bases, J lost 3 bases, and 11 bases lay in between. The CDR3 length is 13 residues. The CDR3 here is CASSTAGGYEQYF. DNA for the CDR3: TGTGCCAGCAGTACAGCGGGTGGCTACGAGCAGTACTTC.

For this clonotype: This may be a read error, as it is one base from a much larger clone. The gene calls are TRBV20-1 and TRBJ2-3; no clear D. Germline-derived CDR1 and CDR2 are DFQATT and SNEGSKA (reference sequence). Trimming removed 7 bases at V and 4 bases at J, with 9 bases between. CDR3 length: 11 amino acids. The CDR3 reads CSEGSPDTQYF. For the CDR3, the DNA is TGCAGTGAGGGAAGCCCAGATACGCAGTATTTT.

This CDR3 is CASGTSGGEAYEQYF. CDR3 in DNA: TGTGCCAGCGGGACTAGCGGGGGAGAGGCCTACGAGCAGTACTTC. This rearrangement joins TRBV19 to TRBJ2-7; 14 positions match TRBD2. Germline values: CDR1 LNHDA, CDR2 SQIVND (reference sequence). This CDR3 contains 15 residues. J was trimmed by 2 bases and V by 9 bases; bases with no gene match: 6.

The V gene is TRBV20-1, the J gene TRBJ2-7; TRBD1 aligns across 10 bases. Germline V gene sequence: CDR1 DFQATT, CDR2 SNEGSKA (reference sequence). V lost 0 bases, J lost 9 bases, and 11 bases stayed unmatched. CDR3 length: 15 amino acids. CDR3 residues: CSARERWDRGDGQYF. CDR3 coding DNA: TGCAGTGCTAGAGAACGTTGGGACAGGGGTGACGGGCAGTACTTC.

The chain links TRBV20-1 to TRBJ2-4; D possibly matches TRBD1 or TRBD2 (5 bases each). V shed 3 bases and J shed 2 bases, with 17 bases lying between them. CDR1 is DFQATT and CDR2 is SNEGSKA in the germline V gene (reference sequence). The CDR3 spans 16 residues. This CDR3 is CSASPGAGAPKNIQYF. The CDR3 DNA follows: TGCAGTGCTAGTCCCGGGGCCGGTGCCCCCAAAAACATTCAGTACTTC.

A few counts support this clonotype. The chain joins TRBV2 to TRBJ2-7, with TRBD1 as a possible D gene (6 bases). Germline values: CDR1 SNHLY, CDR2 FYNNEI. This CDR3 region has 15 residues. Trimming left V 3 bases short and J 7 bases short, with 19 bases between. The CDR3 loop reads CASSEGALLQGEQYF. CDR3 nucleotides: TGTGCCAGCAGTGAGGGGGCCCTTCTCCAGGGGGAGCAGTACTTC.

This clonotype was seen only a few times. The rearrangement uses TRBV4-3 and TRBJ2-7, with TRBD1 matching 7 bases. J was trimmed by 2 bases and V by 0 bases; bases with no gene match: 4. The CDR3 runs 15 residues. Germline values: CDR1 LGHNA, CDR2 YSLEER. The CDR3, as DNA: TGCGCCAGCAGCCAAGAAACAGGGGTACCCTACGAGCAGTACTTC. Residues: CASSQETGVPYEQYF.

This clonotype occurred many times. The rearrangement joins TRBV5-1 to TRBJ2-3; D may match TRBD1 or TRBD2 (5 bases each). The ends were cut back, 4 bases at V and 3 bases at J, with 9 bases in the middle. The CDR3 covers 13 residues. From germline, CDR1 is SGHRS and CDR2 YFSETQ. Here the CDR3 reads CASSTGPTDTQYF. For the CDR3, the DNA is TGCGCCAGCAGCACGGGACCAACAGATACGCAGTATTTT. The full variable domain, its missing parts supplied by reference TRBV5-1 and TRBJ2-3, is KAGVTQTPRYLIKTRGQQVTLSCSPISGHRSVSWYQQTPGQGLQFLFEYFSETQRNKGNFPGRFSGRQFSNSRSEMNVSTLELGDSALYLCASSTGPTDTQYFGPGTRLTVL.

This clonotype was detected only a few times. The chain carries TRBV6-2 or TRBV6-3 and TRBJ2-3, with D unresolved. Germline loops: CDR1 MNHEY, CDR2 SVGEGT. The CDR3 runs to 15 residues. V was shortened by 1 base and J by 0 bases, with 8 bases between the two germline ends. The CDR3 reads CASSYLAPSTDTQYF. The CDR3 nucleotides read TGTGCCAGCAGTTACTTGGCCCCTAGCACAGATACGCAGTATTTT.

The chain carries TRBV11-2 and TRBJ2-7; 7 bases line up with TRBD2. Germline CDR1 reads SGHAT; CDR2 reads FQNNGV. The J segment lost 4 bases and the V segment lost 4 bases, leaving 22 bases of the junction unmatched. The length of the CDR3 is 19 residues. In nucleotides, the CDR3 is TGTGCCAGCAGCTCAGTGTACGTTAGCGGGTCCCGGGCTCCGTACGAGCAGTACTTC. Protein sequence: CASSSVYVSGSRAPYEQYF.

The chain recombines TRBV7-9 with TRBJ2-5; possibly TRBD1 for D (7 bases). The CDR3 sequence is 15 residues long. V dropped 5 bases and J dropped 4 bases, with 17 bases sitting between them. Germline lookup yields CDR1 SEHNR and CDR2 FQNEAQ (reference sequence). CDR3 residues: CASSGRTGLLETQYF. The CDR3 nucleotides read TGTGCCAGCAGCGGGCGGACAGGACTACTAGAGACCCAGTACTTC.

This clonotype was counted only a few times. This chain links TRBV18 with TRBJ2-5; D ambiguous. Germline lookup yields CDR1 KGHSH and CDR2 LQKENI. CDR3 length: 13 residues. With 0 bases removed from V and 5 bases from J, the gap between germline ends came to 7 bases. The CDR3 reads CASSPPVHETQYF. The CDR3 nucleotides read TGTGCCAGCTCACCACCGGTTCACGAGACCCAGTACTTC.

As regards this clonotype: A much larger clone lies one base from this, so it may be a read error. V usage is TRBV13 and J usage is TRBJ2-7, with unresolved D. The V gene's germline CDR1 is PRHDT and CDR2 FYEKMQ (reference sequence). The CDR3 loop spans 14 amino acids. Here the CDR3 reads CASSRTGLSYERYF. CDR3 bases: TGTGCCAGCAGCCGAACGGGCCTCTCCTACGAGCGGTACTTC. Looking up the rest from reference TRBV13 and TRBJ2-7 gives the full variable domain: AAGVIQSPRHLIKEKRETATLKCYPIPRHDTVYWYQQGPGQDPQFLISFYEKMQSDKGSIPDRFSAQQFSDYHSELNMSSLELGDSALYFCASSRTGLSYERYFGPGTRLTVT.

This chain uses TRBV6-5 with TRBJ1-5, with TRBD1 matching over 9 bases. V was clipped by 5 bases and J by 0 bases; unmatched bases: 5. Germline V lookup: CDR1 MNHEY, CDR2 SVGAGI. The CDR3 contains 16 residues. The chain's CDR3 is CASSPTGGVSNQPQHF. For the CDR3, the DNA is TGTGCCAGCAGTCCGACAGGGGGTGTTAGCAATCAGCCCCAGCATTTT.

The rearrangement uses TRBV20-1 and TRBJ2-7, with TRBD1 as a possible D gene (6 bases). The CDR3 contains 16 residues. Germline V gene data show CDR1 as DFQATT and CDR2 as SNEGSKA (reference sequence). V lost 0 bases and J 0 bases, leaving 15 bases between the germline ends. CDR3 coding DNA: TGCAGTGCTAGAGACCACAGGGTCCACCCCTCCTACGAGCAGTACTTC. As protein: CSARDHRVHPSYEQYF.

The rearrangement joins TRBV24-1 to TRBJ2-5; the match to TRBD2 covers 10 bases. V was pared by 4 bases and J by 0 bases, with 7 bases of the junction left unmatched. There are 17 residues in the CDR3. Per germline, CDR1 KGHDR and CDR2 SFDVKD. The CDR3 sequence is CATSDLGTSENQETQYF. CDR3 DNA: TGTGCCACCAGTGACCTCGGGACTAGCGAAAACCAAGAGACCCAGTACTTC.

CDR3 bases: TGTGCCAGCAGCTTGGGGGGACCTTATGCTTTCTTT. This sequence encodes CASSLGGPYAFF. The chain uses TRBV6-1 and TRBJ1-1; the D gene is possibly TRBD1 (5 bases). Germline values: CDR1 MNHNS, CDR2 SASEGT. The CDR3 extends over 12 amino acids. V was trimmed by 6 bases and J by 11 bases, leaving 16 bases between them.

V is TRBV7-2 and J is TRBJ2-5; D unresolved. The CDR3 runs 13 residues. V was clipped by 8 bases and J by 1 base, with 11 bases between them. Germline values: CDR1 SGHTA, CDR2 FQGNSA. CDR3: CASDSWSQETQYF. In nucleotides, the CDR3 is TGTGCCAGCGACTCCTGGAGCCAAGAGACCCAGTACTTC.

On this clonotype itself: One end of the junction does not line up with germline, which may come from a read error. The rearrangement links TRBV6-6 to TRBJ2-5, with a weak D call TRBD2 (6 bases). Germline lookup yields CDR1 MNHNY and CDR2 SVGAGI (reference sequence). The CDR3 has 21 residues. The DNA for the CDR3 is TGTGCCAGCAGTTACTCGAGTGGGGTTGGGACTGGCGGAGAGCCGGGAGAGCCCCAGTACTTC. Its protein product is CASSYSSGVGTGGEPGEPQYF.

V is TRBV6-1 and J is TRBJ1-2; possible D gene TRBD1, 5 bases. The V gene lost 3 bases and the J gene lost 5 bases, with 10 bases spanning the gap. The germline CDR1 and CDR2 sequences are MNHNS and SASEGT. CDR3 length equals 13 residues. CDR3 nucleotides: TGTGCCAGCAGTGAGTGGGGGGGTTATGGCTACACCTTC. Residues: CASSEWGGYGYTF.

The chain joins TRBV6-2 or TRBV6-3 to TRBJ2-1, with 12 bases lining up with TRBD2. The CDR3 spans 18 residues. CDR1 and CDR2 from the germline V gene are MNHEY and SVGEGT. The V segment lost 2 bases and the J segment 9 bases; nucleotides outside the gene matches: 14. CDR3 DNA: TGTGCCAGCAGTTACGATCCTAGCGGGAGGGCTGAGTTGGGTGAGCAGTTCTTC. It specifies CASSYDPSGRAELGEQFF.

The chain combines TRBV12-3 or TRBV12-4 with TRBJ2-1; 9 nucleotides align to TRBD2. The V segment lost 4 bases and the J segment 8 bases; nucleotides outside the gene matches: 12. CDR3 size: 16 residues. CDR3 protein: CASSSLAGGLSDEQFF. CDR3 sequence (DNA): TGTGCCAGCAGTTCTCTGGCGGGGGGGCTATCGGATGAGCAGTTCTTC.

The chain is built from TRBV20-1 and TRBJ2-7, with D possibly matching TRBD1 (6 bases). The germline V and J ends were trimmed by 0 bases and 2 bases, with 14 bases remaining between them. This CDR3 spans 15 amino acids. The V gene's germline CDR1 is DFQATT and CDR2 SNEGSKA (reference sequence). The chain's CDR3 is CSARDQNRVTYEQYF. CDR3 DNA: TGCAGTGCTAGAGATCAAAACAGGGTAACCTACGAGCAGTACTTC.

This clonotype was counted many times. The chain uses TRBV4-3 and TRBJ1-3; D unresolved. Germline CDR1 LGHNA, CDR2 YSLEER. The CDR3 sequence is 15 residues long. V dropped 1 base and J dropped 4 bases, with 11 bases sitting between them. CDR3 protein: CASSQAFPQGNTIYF. Here the CDR3 DNA reads TGCGCCAGCAGCCAAGCCTTCCCTCAAGGAAACACCATATATTTT.

The genes are TRBV6-5 and TRBJ2-2; D not certain. The CDR3 has 17 residues. Germline V gene data show CDR1 as MNHEY and CDR2 as SVGAGI. Trimming took off 6 bases at V and 0 bases at J, with 17 bases between the two ends. The CDR3 here is CASSLIDPRSNTGELFF. CDR3 in DNA: TGTGCCAGCAGCTTGATAGACCCCAGATCGAACACCGGGGAGCTGTTTTTT.

About this clonotype: One end of the junction is discordant with germline, which a read error may explain. The rearrangement uses TRBV9 and TRBJ1-4; the D gene is possibly TRBD1 (6 bases). The CDR3 has 15 residues. The germline CDR1 and CDR2 sequences are SGDLS and YYNGEE. CDR3 in amino acids: CASSDPRGPNEKLVF. The CDR3 nucleotides are TGTGCCAGCAGCGACCCCAGGGGTCCTAATGAAAAACTGGTTTTT.

DNA for the CDR3: TGCAGTGCTAGAAATGAAATCGACTACGAGCAGTACTTC. Translated, it gives CSARNEIDYEQYF. This chain joins TRBV20-1 and TRBJ2-7; the D is unclear. Trimming took off 2 bases at V and 3 bases at J, with 11 bases between the two ends. Germline lookup yields CDR1 DFQATT and CDR2 SNEGSKA (reference sequence). There are 13 residues in the CDR3.

This clonotype was counted a few times. The DNA for the CDR3 is TGCAGCGCTGGGACAGGGGTTCGCTACGAGCAGTACTTC. As protein: CSAGTGVRYEQYF. The V and J genes are TRBV29-1 and TRBJ2-7, with TRBD1 identical over 10 bases. The germline CDR1 and CDR2 sequences are SQVTM and ANQGSEA. The CDR3 is 13 residues long. V shed 7 bases and J 3 bases; nucleotides not matched to a gene: 6.